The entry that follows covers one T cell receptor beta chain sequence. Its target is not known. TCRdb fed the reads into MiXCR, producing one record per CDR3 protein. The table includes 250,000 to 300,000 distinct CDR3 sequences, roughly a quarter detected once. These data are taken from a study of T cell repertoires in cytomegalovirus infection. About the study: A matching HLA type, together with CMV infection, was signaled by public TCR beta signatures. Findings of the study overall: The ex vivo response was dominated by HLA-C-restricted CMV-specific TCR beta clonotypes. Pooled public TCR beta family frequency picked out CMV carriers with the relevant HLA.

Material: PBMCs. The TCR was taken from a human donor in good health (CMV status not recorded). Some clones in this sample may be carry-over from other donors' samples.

For the CDR3, the DNA is TGCGCCAGCAGACGGACTAGCGGGGGCACAGATACGCAGTATTTT. It yields the protein CASRRTSGGTDTQYF. This rearrangement joins TRBV5-1 to TRBJ2-3; TRBD2 aligns across 12 bases. Trimming took 5 bases from V and 1 from J; bases not matched to a gene: 2. The CDR3 contains 15 residues. CDR1 is SGHRS, CDR2 YFSETQ, per germline.